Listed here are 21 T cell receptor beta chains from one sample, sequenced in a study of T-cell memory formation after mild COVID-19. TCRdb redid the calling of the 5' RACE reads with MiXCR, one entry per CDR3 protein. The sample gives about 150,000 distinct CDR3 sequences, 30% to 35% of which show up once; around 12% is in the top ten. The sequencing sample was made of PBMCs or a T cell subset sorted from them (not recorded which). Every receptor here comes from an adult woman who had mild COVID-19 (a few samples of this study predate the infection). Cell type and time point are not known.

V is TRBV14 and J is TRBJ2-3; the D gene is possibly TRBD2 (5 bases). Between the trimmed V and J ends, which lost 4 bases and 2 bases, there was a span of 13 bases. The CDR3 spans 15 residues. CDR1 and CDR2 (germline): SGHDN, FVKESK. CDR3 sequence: CASSLTRSFTDTQYF. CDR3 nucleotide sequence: TGTGCCAGCAGCCTAACTAGAAGTTTCACAGATACGCAGTATTTT.

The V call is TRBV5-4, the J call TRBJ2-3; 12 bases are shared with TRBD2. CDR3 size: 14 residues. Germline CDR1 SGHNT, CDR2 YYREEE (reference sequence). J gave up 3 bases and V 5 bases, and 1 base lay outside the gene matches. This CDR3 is CASRTSGSTDTQYF. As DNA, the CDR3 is TGTGCCAGCAGGACTAGCGGGAGTACAGATACGCAGTATTTT.

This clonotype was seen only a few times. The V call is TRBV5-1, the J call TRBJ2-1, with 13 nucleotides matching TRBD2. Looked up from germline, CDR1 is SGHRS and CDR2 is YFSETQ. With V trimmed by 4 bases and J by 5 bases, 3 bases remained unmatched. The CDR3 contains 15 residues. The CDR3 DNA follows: TGCGCCAGCAGCCTCGGACTAGCGGGGGACAATGAGCAGTTCTTC. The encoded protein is CASSLGLAGDNEQFF.

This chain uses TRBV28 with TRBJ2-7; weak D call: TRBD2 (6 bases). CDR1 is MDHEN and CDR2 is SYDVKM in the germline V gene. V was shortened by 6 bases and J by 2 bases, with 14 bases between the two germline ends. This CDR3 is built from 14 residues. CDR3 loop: CASSPGGSAYEQYF. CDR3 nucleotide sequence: TGTGCCAGCAGCCCAGGAGGGTCAGCCTACGAGCAGTACTTC.

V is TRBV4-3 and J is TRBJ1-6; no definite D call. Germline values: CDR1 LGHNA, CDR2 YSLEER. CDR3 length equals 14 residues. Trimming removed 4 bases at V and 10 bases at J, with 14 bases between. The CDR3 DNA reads TGCGCCAGCAGCCCAGATGACTCCCCATCACCCCTCCACTTT. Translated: CASSPDDSPSPLHF.

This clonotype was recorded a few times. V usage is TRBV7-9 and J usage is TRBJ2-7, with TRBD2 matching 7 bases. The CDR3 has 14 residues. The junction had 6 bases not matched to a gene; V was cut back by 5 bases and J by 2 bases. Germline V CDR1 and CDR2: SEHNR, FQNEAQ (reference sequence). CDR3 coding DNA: TGTGCCAGCAGCCTCGCTAGCGGAACCTACGAGCAGTACTTC. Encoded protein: CASSLASGTYEQYF.

DNA of the CDR3: TGTGCCAGCAGCTTCGGGACACTTATGAACACTGAAGCTTTCTTT. Amino acid sequence: CASSFGTLMNTEAFF. This chain connects TRBV7-9 to TRBJ1-1, with D possibly TRBD1 on 6 matching bases. CDR1 is SEHNR and CDR2 is FQNEAQ in the germline V gene (reference sequence). V lost 3 bases and J 0 bases, leaving 11 bases between the germline ends. The CDR3 length is 15 residues.

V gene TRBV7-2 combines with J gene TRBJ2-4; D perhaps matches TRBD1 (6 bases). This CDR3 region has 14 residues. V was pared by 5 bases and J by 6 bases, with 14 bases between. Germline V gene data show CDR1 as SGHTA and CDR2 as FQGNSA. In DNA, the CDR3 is TGTGCCAGCAGCCTGCTAGAGGGGGTAAACATTCAGTACTTC. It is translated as CASSLLEGVNIQYF.

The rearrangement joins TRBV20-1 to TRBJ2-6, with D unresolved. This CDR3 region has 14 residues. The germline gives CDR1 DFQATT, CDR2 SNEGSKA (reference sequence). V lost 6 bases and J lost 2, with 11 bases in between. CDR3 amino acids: CSAHAATGANVLTF. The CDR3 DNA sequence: TGCAGTGCGCACGCGGCCACTGGGGCCAACGTCCTGACTTTC.

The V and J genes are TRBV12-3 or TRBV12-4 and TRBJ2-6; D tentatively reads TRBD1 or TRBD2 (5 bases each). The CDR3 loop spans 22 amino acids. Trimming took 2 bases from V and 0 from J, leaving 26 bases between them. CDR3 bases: TGTGCCAGCAGTTTAAAGGGTCGAGGGGTTTCCTTTTTTGCCTCTGGGGCCAACGTCCTGACTTTC. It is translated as CASSLKGRGVSFFASGANVLTF.

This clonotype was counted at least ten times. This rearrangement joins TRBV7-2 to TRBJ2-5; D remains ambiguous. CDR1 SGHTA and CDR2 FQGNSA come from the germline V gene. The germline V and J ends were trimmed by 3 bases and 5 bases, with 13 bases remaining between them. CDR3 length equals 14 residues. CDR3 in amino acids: CASSFGRHRETQYF. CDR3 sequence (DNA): TGTGCCAGCAGCTTCGGACGGCACCGGGAGACCCAGTACTTC.

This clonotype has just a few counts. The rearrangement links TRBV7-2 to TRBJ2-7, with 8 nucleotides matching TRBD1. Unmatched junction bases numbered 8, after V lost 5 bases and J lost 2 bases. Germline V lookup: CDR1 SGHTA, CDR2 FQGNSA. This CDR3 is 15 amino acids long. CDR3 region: CASSLTGGVTYEQYF. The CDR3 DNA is TGTGCCAGCAGCCTAACAGGGGGAGTTACCTACGAGCAGTACTTC.

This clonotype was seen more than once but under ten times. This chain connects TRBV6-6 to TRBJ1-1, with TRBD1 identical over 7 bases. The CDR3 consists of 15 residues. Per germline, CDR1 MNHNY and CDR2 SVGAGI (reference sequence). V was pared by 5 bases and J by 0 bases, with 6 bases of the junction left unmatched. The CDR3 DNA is TGTGCCAGCAGTAAACTACAGGGGATGAACACTGAAGCTTTCTTT. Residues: CASSKLQGMNTEAFF.

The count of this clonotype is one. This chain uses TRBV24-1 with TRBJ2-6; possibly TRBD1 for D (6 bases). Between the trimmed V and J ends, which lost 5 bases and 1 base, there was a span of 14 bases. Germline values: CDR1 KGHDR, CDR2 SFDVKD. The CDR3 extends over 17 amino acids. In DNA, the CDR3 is TGTGCCACCAGTGTCTATAACAGGGTTTCTGGGGCCAACGTCCTGACTTTC. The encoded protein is CATSVYNRVSGANVLTF.

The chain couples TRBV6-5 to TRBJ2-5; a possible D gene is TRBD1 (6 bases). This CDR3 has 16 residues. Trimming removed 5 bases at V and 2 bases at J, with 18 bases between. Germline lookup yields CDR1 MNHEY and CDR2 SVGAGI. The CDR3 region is CASSSNRRTGQETQYF. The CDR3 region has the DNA TGTGCCAGCAGTAGTAATCGGCGTACAGGGCAAGAGACCCAGTACTTC.

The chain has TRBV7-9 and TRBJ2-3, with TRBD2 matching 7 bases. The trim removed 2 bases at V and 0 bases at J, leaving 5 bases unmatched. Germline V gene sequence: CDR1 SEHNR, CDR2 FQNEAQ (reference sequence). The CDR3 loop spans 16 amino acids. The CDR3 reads CASSLISRGSTDTQYF. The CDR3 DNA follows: TGTGCCAGCAGCTTAATCTCGCGGGGGAGCACAGATACGCAGTATTTT. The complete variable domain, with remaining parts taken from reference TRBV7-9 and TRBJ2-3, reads DTGVSQNPRHKITKRGQNVTFRCDPISEHNRLYWYRQTLGQGPEFLTYFQNEAQLEKSRLLSDRFSAERPKGSFSTLEIQRTEQGDSAMYLCASSLISRGSTDTQYFGPGTRLTVL.

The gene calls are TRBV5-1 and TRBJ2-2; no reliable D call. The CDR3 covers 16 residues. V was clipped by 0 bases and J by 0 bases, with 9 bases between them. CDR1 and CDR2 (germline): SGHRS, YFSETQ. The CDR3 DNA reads TGCGCCAGCAGCTTGGAGCTGAACCCGAACACCGGGGAGCTGTTTTTT. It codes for CASSLELNPNTGELFF.

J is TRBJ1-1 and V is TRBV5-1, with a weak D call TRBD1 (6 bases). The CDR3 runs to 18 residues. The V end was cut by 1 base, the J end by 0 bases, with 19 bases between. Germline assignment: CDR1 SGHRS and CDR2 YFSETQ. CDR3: CASSLWPGQGIMNTEAFF. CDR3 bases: TGCGCCAGCAGCTTGTGGCCGGGACAAGGGATTATGAACACTGAAGCTTTCTTT.

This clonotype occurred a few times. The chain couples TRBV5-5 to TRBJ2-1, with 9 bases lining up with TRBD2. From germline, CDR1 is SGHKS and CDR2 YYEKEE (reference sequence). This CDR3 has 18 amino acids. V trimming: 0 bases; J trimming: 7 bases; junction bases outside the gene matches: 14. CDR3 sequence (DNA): TGTGCCAGCAGCTTGGTGGTAGCGGGAGTAATATCTGGGAATGAGCAGTTCTTC. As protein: CASSLVVAGVISGNEQFF.

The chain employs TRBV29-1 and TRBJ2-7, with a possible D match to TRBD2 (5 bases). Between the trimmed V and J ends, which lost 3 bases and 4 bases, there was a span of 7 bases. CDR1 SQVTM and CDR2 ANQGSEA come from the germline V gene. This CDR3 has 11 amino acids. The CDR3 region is CSVEWEYEQYF. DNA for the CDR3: TGCAGCGTTGAGTGGGAGTACGAGCAGTACTTC.

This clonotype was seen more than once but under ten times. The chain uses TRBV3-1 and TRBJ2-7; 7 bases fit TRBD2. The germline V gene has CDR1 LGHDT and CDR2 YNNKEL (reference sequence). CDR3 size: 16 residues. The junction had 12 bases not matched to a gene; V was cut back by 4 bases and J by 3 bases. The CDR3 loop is CASSRGYTSGGYEQYF. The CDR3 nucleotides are TGTGCCAGCAGCCGGGGCTACACCTCGGGAGGCTACGAGCAGTACTTC.